This TCR beta chain emerged from a study of blood T cell repertoires in COVID-19. Study details: The samples span acute and convalescent COVID-19 from the United States, Italy and Spain.

In the study's own analysis: How many nucleated cells were present was estimated from reference gene primer amplification. This table comes from immunoSEQ multiplex PCR, and its TCRdb copy is limited to in-frame clones, with some not included. V and J calls and clone size are those listed in that table; D and trimming were worked out from the DNA. Seen here are roughly 120,000 clones, roughly nine tenths observed once, and the top ten hold about 3.5%. Per germline, CDR1 MGHDK and CDR2 SYGVNS. Trimming took off 7 bases at V and 0 bases at J, with 9 bases between the two ends. This CDR3 comprises 14 residues.

This receptor was identified in a man aged 45 to 65 with active COVID-19. This chain links TRBV25-1 with TRBJ2-2; D gene unclear. The source material was peripheral blood. In nucleotides, the CDR3 is TGTGCCAGCATGCCGCAGACGAACACCGGGGAGCTGTTTTTT. Translated, it gives CASMPQTNTGELFF. The variable domain in full, completed from reference TRBV25-1 and TRBJ2-2, reads EADIYQTPRYLVIGTGKKITLECSQTMGHDKMYWYQQDPGMELHLIHYSYGVNSTEKGDLSSESTVSRIRTEHFPLTLESARPSHTSQYLCASMPQTNTGELFFGEGSRLTVL.